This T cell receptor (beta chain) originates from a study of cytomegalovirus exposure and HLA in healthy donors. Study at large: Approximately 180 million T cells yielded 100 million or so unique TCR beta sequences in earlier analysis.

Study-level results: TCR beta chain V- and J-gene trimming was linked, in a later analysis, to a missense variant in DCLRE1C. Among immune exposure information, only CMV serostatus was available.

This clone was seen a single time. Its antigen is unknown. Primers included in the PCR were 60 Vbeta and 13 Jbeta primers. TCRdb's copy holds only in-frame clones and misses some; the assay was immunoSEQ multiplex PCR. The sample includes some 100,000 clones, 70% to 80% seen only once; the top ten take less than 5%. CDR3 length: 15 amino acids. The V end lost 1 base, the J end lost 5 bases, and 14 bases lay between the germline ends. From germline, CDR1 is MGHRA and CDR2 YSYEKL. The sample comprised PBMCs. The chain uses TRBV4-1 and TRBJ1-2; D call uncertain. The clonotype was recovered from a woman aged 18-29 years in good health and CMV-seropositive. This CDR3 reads CASSQAPRREYGYTF. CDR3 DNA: TGCGCCAGCAGCCAAGCCCCTAGGCGGGAGTATGGCTACACCTTC.